The rows below give T cell receptor beta chains drawn from one sample of a study of cytomegalovirus exposure and HLA in healthy donors. Method: immunoSEQ multiplex PCR; TCRdb's copy keeps in-frame clones and lacks some. The sample records roughly 130,000 clones, over 60% being singletons. Sequencing was done on a sample of PBMCs. These receptors were taken from a male donor in good health and CMV-seropositive. CDR3s include the opening cysteine and the closing phenylalanine or tryptophan. Fields, in order: J gene, V gene, D gene, clone size, CDR3 DNA, CDR3 protein. D genes are given only for firm matches. Not every row has a clone size; where given, it reads once, few, many or a size class.

>TRBJ1-5|TRBV27|NA|NA
TGTGCCAGCAGTCAAATACGTCGAACAGGGTCTTTTAACAATCAGCCCCAGCATTTT
CASSQIRRTGSFNNQPQHF
>TRBJ2-1|TRBV9|TRBD2|NA
TGTGCCAGCAGCGTAGGAGGCGGGGGGGCCTACAATGAGCAGTTCTTC
CASSVGGGGAYNEQFF
>TRBJ2-7|TRBV6-5|TRBD2|NA
TGTGCCAGCTTACCACCGGGGGGTCACGAGCAGTACTTC
CASLPPGGHEQYF
>TRBJ2-3|TRBV5-4|TRBD2|few
TGTGCCAGCAGCTGGACTAGCGGGGGGGCCGATACGCAGTATTTT
CASSWTSGGADTQYF
>TRBJ1-1|TRBV7-2|NA|few
TGTGCCAGCAGCTTTACGGGGGTCGACACTGAAGCTTTCTTT
CASSFTGVDTEAFF
>TRBJ2-1|TRBV29-1|TRBD1|once
TGCAGCGTTGAGGCGCAGGGGGCAGGCAATGAGCAGTTCTTC
CSVEAQGAGNEQFF
>TRBJ1-1|TRBV19|TRBD1|few
TGTGCCAGTAGTACCCTTAAGCAGGGGGCGTGGATTAACACTGAAGCTTTCTTT
CASSTLKQGAWINTEAFF
>TRBJ2-7|TRBV19|TRBD2|NA
TGTGCCAGTAGTATCCTCGGGACTAGCGTGTCCTACGAGCAGTACTTC
CASSILGTSVSYEQYF
>TRBJ1-2|TRBV19|NA|NA
TGTGCCAGTACCTCGGGGGGGGCGTATGGCTACACCTTC
CASTSGGAYGYTF
>TRBJ1-3|TRBV9|NA|once
TGTGCCAGCAGCGCCGCGGGCGCAGGGGCCTCTGGAAACACCATATATTTT
CASSAAGAGASGNTIYF
>TRBJ2-1|TRBV5-1|TRBD2|NA
TGCGCCAGCAGCTATTTAGCGGGATGGACTGAGCAGTTCTTC
CASSYLAGWTEQFF
>TRBJ1-1|TRBV18|NA|NA
TGTGCCAGCTCACCTCAGGGGACGCCCCCCGAAGCTTTCTTT
CASSPQGTPPEAFF
>TRBJ1-2|TRBV10-3|TRBD1|NA
TGTGCCATCAGTGAGTTCGAGGGGGCGCGTGGCTACACCTTC
CAISEFEGARGYTF